The 13 T cell receptor beta chains below were found in one sample sequenced in a study of T cells in Graves' hyperthyroidism and ophthalmopathy. TCR beta CDR3 regions were amplified from RNA. First-round RT-PCR of the TCR CDR3 relied on the HTBI primer set. Each CDR3 protein is one row after TCRdb ran MiXCR on the multiplex PCR reads. This sample has around 600,000 distinct CDR3 sequences, with 14% found just once. The specimen was blood. These receptors originate from a woman aged 18-29 years with Graves' ophthalmopathy.

This clonotype was picked up many times. The chain carries TRBV24-1 and TRBJ1-1, with D uncertain. V was shortened by 0 bases and J by 5 bases, with 6 bases between the two germline ends. This CDR3 comprises 13 residues. Germline-derived CDR1 and CDR2 are KGHDR and SFDVKD. The CDR3 sequence is CATSDLRGTEAFF. CDR3 DNA sequence: TGTGCCACCAGTGATTTGCGAGGAACTGAAGCTTTCTTT.

This clonotype was seen ten or more times. This chain links TRBV11-2 with TRBJ2-3; D is perhaps TRBD1 (6 bases). The ends were cut back, 5 bases at V and 0 bases at J, with 15 bases in the middle. CDR1 and CDR2 (germline): SGHAT, FQNNGV. The CDR3 totals 16 residues. The CDR3 nucleotides are TGTGCCAGCAGCCAGTACAGGGCGCGGAGCACAGATACGCAGTATTTT. Translated, it gives CASSQYRARSTDTQYF.

This clonotype turned up a few times. The V gene is TRBV9, the J gene TRBJ2-1, with TRBD2 identical over 7 bases. CDR3 length: 16 residues. V was pared by 3 bases and J by 10 bases, with 16 bases of the junction left unmatched. The V gene's germline CDR1 is SGDLS and CDR2 YYNGEE. The CDR3 DNA reads as TGTGCCAGCAGCGCCAATGTACGGGCTAGCGGACCAGAGCAGTTCTTC. Amino acid sequence: CASSANVRASGPEQFF.

The rearrangement links TRBV27 to TRBJ2-1; D is uncertain. The length of the CDR3 is 18 residues. Germline CDR1 reads MNHEY; CDR2 reads SMNVEV (reference sequence). V was pared by 2 bases and J by 7 bases, with 24 bases between. The CDR3 bases are TGTGCCAGCAGTTTAAATGTGCCCCCGAGGCTGCTTGAGAATGAGCAGTTCTTC. Protein sequence: CASSLNVPPRLLENEQFF.

This clonotype was detected ten times or more. The chain is built from TRBV12-3 or TRBV12-4 and TRBJ2-5; 9 bases are shared with TRBD1. The CDR3 is made up of 15 amino acids. V shed 6 bases and J 1 base; nucleotides not matched to a gene: 6. CDR3 sequence reads: CASSYGQGPQETQYF. The CDR3 DNA is TGTGCCAGCAGCTACGGACAGGGGCCCCAAGAGACCCAGTACTTC.

This clonotype appeared a few times. V gene TRBV9 combines with J gene TRBJ2-7; D ambiguous. This CDR3 comprises 13 residues. Germline V gene sequence: CDR1 SGDLS, CDR2 YYNGEE. The ends were cut back, 3 bases at V and 4 bases at J, with 11 bases in the middle. The CDR3 here is CASSARNRYEQYF. DNA for the CDR3: TGTGCCAGCAGCGCCCGTAATCGTTACGAGCAGTACTTC. The variable domain in full, with the rest retrieved from reference TRBV9 and TRBJ2-7, is DSGVTQTPKHLITATGQRVTLRCSPRSGDLSVYWYQQSLDQGLQFLIQYYNGEERAKGNILERFSAQQFPDLHSELNLSSLELGDSALYFCASSARNRYEQYFGPGTRLTVT.

This chain connects TRBV27 to TRBJ1-1; D not certain. The CDR3 sequence is 19 residues long. V gave up 5 bases and J gave up 1 base, with 26 bases separating them. Germline values: CDR1 MNHEY, CDR2 SMNVEV (reference sequence). The CDR3 protein is CASSLGLSSLLGGNTEAFF. The CDR3 DNA follows: TGTGCCAGCAGTCTAGGCTTATCGTCCCTACTAGGAGGGAACACTGAAGCTTTCTTT.

This clonotype was detected a few times. The V gene is TRBV11-1, the J gene TRBJ2-1, with 11 bases aligning to TRBD2. V lost 5 bases to trimming and J lost 5 bases; unmatched junction nucleotides: 8. Germline-derived CDR1 and CDR2 are SGHAT and FQDESV (reference sequence). This CDR3 has 16 amino acids. The CDR3 nucleotides read TGTGCCAGCAGCCAAACTAGCGGGAGTTCTCACAATGAGCAGTTCTTC. Residues: CASSQTSGSSHNEQFF.

This clonotype was counted between two and nine times. This chain uses TRBV6-1 with TRBJ1-3, with D possibly matching TRBD1 (5 bases). CDR1 is MNHNS, CDR2 SASEGT, per germline. Trimming shortened V by 2 bases and J by 4 bases, and 15 bases separated the two germline ends. The CDR3 is 16 amino acids. The CDR3 reads CASSEWVGRQGNTIYF. The CDR3 coding sequence is TGTGCCAGCAGTGAATGGGTGGGGCGGCAGGGAAACACCATATATTTT.

Ten or more counts support this clonotype. This chain connects TRBV12-3 or TRBV12-4 to TRBJ1-2; 7 positions agree with TRBD1. The CDR3 loop spans 12 amino acids. V shed 5 bases and J 7 bases; nucleotides not matched to a gene: 4. CDR3 residues: CASSPGQVGYTF. Here the CDR3 DNA reads TGTGCCAGCAGTCCCGGACAGGTTGGCTACACCTTC.

The table lists this clonotype with many counts. V usage is TRBV6-1 and J usage is TRBJ2-2, with TRBD2 as a possible D gene (6 bases). This CDR3 region has 14 residues. V lost 5 bases and J 2 bases, leaving 9 bases between the germline ends. In germline, CDR1 is MNHNS, CDR2 SASEGT. The CDR3 spells CASSTSPNTGELFF. The DNA of the CDR3 is TGTGCCAGCAGTACTAGCCCCAACACCGGGGAGCTGTTTTTT.

The CDR3 sequence is CASTPGWIQAFF. As DNA, the CDR3 is TGTGCCAGCACCCCGGGGTGGATACAAGCTTTCTTT. V and J are TRBV12-3 or TRBV12-4 and TRBJ1-1; D gene uncertain. Trimming stripped 7 bases from V and 9 bases from J, with 15 bases between. The CDR3 loop spans 12 amino acids.

This clonotype was observed many times. The chain combines TRBV2 with TRBJ1-2; no definite D call. The germline V gene has CDR1 SNHLY and CDR2 FYNNEI. V was shortened by 5 bases and J by 2 bases, with 9 bases between the two germline ends. This CDR3 region has 13 residues. The DNA of the CDR3 is TGTGCCAGCAGTAATAGGGTGAACTATGGCTACACCTTC. Translation gives CASSNRVNYGYTF. Full variable domain (rest looked up from reference TRBV2 and TRBJ1-2): EPEVTQTPSHQVTQMGQEVILRCVPISNHLYFYWYRQILGQKVEFLVSFYNNEISEKSEIFDDQFSVERPDGSNFTLKIRSTKLEDSAMYFCASSNRVNYGYTFGSGTRLTVV.